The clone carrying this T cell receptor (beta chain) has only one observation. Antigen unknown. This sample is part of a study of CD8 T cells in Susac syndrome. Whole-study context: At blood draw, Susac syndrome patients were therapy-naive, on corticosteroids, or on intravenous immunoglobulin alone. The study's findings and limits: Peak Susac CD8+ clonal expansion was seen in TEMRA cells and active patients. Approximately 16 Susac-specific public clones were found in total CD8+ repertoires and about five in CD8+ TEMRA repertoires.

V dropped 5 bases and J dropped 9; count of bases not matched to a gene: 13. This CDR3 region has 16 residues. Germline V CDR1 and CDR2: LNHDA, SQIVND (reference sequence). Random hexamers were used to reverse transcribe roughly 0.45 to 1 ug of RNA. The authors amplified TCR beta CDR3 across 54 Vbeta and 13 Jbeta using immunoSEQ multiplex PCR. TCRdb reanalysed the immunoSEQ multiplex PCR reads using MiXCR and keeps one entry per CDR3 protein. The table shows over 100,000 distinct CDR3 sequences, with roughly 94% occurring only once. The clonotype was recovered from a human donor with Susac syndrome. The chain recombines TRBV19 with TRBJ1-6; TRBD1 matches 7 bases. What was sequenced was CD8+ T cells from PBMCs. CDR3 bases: TGTGCCAGTAGTCCCACCGGGACAGCTTATGGTTCACCCCTCCACTTT. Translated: CASSPTGTAYGSPLHF. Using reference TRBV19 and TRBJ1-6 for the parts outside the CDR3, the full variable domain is DGGITQSPKYLFRKEGQNVTLSCEQNLNHDAMYWYRQDPGQGLRLIYYSQIVNDFQKGDIAEGYSVSREKKESFPLTVTSAQKNPTAFYLCASSPTGTAYGSPLHFGNGTRLTVT.